The source of this TCR beta chain is a study of response to subunit inactivated influenza vaccine. Study observations and caveats: With each seasonal influenza vaccination, the authors suggested, few new T cells are recruited.

TCRdb reanalysed the RT-PCR reads using MiXCR and keeps one entry per CDR3 protein. The sample includes about 500,000 distinct CDR3 sequences, 10% to 15% of them seen just once. This clonotype was counted ten times or more. Its antigen is still unknown. Germline V gene data show CDR1 as DFQATT and CDR2 as SNEGSKA (reference sequence). The junction had 1 base not matched to a gene; V was cut back by 4 bases and J by 6 bases. The CDR3 is 12 residues long. The rearrangement links TRBV20-1 to TRBJ2-7; TRBD2 matches at 12 bases. The sequences come from PBMCs from blood, collected more than 35 days after vaccination. The TCR sequence derives from a man aged 45-65 years who received an inactivated influenza vaccine. The CDR3 reads CSATSGRGEQYF. The CDR3 DNA is TGCAGTGCTACTAGCGGGAGGGGCGAGCAGTACTTC.